Listed below are T cell receptor beta chains from one sample, sequenced in a study of T and B cells in COVID-19 patients. Each CDR3 protein gets one entry after TCRdb re-called the multiplex PCR reads with MiXCR. The data show approximately 13,000 distinct CDR3 sequences, with 29% seen just once and around 6.5% held by the top ten. Specimen: blood. Receptors originate from a human donor who had recovered from COVID-19. CDR3s include the opening cysteine and the closing phenylalanine or tryptophan.

v_gene: TRBV6-1
j_gene: TRBJ1-4
len: 14
CDR3aa: CASSRGRANEKLFF

v_gene: TRBV6-2/TRBV6-3
j_gene: TRBJ1-5
len: 15
CDR3aa: CASTQKGSQGQPQHF

v_gene: TRBV4-2
j_gene: TRBJ2-3
len: 18
CDR3aa: CASSYTLFSGSSTDTQYF

v_gene: TRBV6-2/TRBV6-3
j_gene: TRBJ1-1
len: 16
CDR3aa: CASTSYLRGLGTEAFF

v_gene: TRBV27
j_gene: TRBJ1-2
len: 14
CDR3aa: CASSHDSKNYGYTF

v_gene: TRBV6-2/TRBV6-3
j_gene: TRBJ2-2
len: 15
CDR3aa: CASSYLAGGTGELFF

v_gene: TRBV12-3/TRBV12-4
j_gene: TRBJ1-1
len: 15
CDR3aa: CASSYGRAVNTETFF

v_gene: TRBV6-6
j_gene: TRBJ2-7
len: 14
CDR3aa: CASSWLDSSYEQYF

v_gene: TRBV30
j_gene: TRBJ1-2
len: 11
CDR3aa: CAWSRGYGYTF

v_gene: TRBV6-5
j_gene: TRBJ1-1
len: 17
CDR3aa: CASSYTEGRIRNTEAFF

v_gene: TRBV19
j_gene: TRBJ1-6
len: 14
CDR3aa: CASCYGSRNSPLHF

v_gene: TRBV6-2/TRBV6-3
j_gene: TRBJ2-3
len: 16
CDR3aa: CASSYDTGAATDTQYF

v_gene: TRBV5-1
j_gene: TRBJ2-5
len: 14
CDR3aa: CASSFEERLETQYF

v_gene: TRBV6-6
j_gene: TRBJ2-1
len: 15
CDR3aa: CASSAASGAYNEQFF

v_gene: TRBV7-9
j_gene: TRBJ2-1
len: 16
CDR3aa: CASSGGTSGGYNEQFF

v_gene: TRBV18
j_gene: TRBJ2-7
len: 14
CDR3aa: CASSPAGTLVEQYF

v_gene: TRBV6-6
j_gene: TRBJ2-1
len: 14
CDR3aa: CASSYGQGINEQFF

v_gene: TRBV5-6
j_gene: TRBJ1-1
len: 14
CDR3aa: CASSLGRASTEAFF

v_gene: TRBV28
j_gene: TRBJ2-1
len: 14
CDR3aa: CASSFPSSYNEQFF

v_gene: TRBV18
j_gene: TRBJ1-2
len: 13
CDR3aa: CASSPDRSVGYTF

v_gene: TRBV7-9
j_gene: TRBJ2-3
len: 15
CDR3aa: CAGAFRAGMSDTQYF

v_gene: TRBV19
j_gene: TRBJ1-1
len: 14
CDR3aa: CASQAGTGNRGAFF

v_gene: TRBV6-6
j_gene: TRBJ1-6
len: 14
CDR3aa: CASGGGLYNSPLHF

v_gene: TRBV24-1
j_gene: TRBJ2-6
len: 16
CDR3aa: CATSDPAISGANVLTF

v_gene: TRBV19
j_gene: TRBJ1-2
len: 15
CDR3aa: CASSISPSRNYGYTF

v_gene: TRBV27
j_gene: TRBJ1-6
len: 11
CDR3aa: CASSSGGPLHF

v_gene: TRBV27
j_gene: TRBJ2-3
len: 17
CDR3aa: CASSLPGTSGSTDTQYF

v_gene: TRBV24-1
j_gene: TRBJ2-7
len: 16
CDR3aa: CATSVIPGLAPLEQYF